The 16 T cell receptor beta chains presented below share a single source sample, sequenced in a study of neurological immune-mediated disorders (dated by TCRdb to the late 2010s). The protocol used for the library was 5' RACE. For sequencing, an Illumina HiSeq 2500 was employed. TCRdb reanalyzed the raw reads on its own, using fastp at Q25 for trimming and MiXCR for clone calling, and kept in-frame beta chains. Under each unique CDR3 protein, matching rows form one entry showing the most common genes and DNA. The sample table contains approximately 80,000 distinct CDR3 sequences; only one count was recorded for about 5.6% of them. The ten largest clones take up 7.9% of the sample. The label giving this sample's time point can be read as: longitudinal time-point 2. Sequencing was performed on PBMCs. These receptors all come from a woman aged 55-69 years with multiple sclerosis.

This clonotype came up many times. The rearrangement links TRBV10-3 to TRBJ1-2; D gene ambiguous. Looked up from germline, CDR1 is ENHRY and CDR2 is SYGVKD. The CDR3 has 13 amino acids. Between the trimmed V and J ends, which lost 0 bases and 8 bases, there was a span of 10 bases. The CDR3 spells CAISESSFQGYTF. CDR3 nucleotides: TGTGCCATCAGTGAGTCTTCTTTCCAGGGCTACACCTTC.

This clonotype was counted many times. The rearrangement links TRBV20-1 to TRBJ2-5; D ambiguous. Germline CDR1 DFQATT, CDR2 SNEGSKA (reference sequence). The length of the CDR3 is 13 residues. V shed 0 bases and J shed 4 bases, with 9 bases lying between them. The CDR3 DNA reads TGCAGTGCTAGAGACCCCCAATTAGAGACCCAGTACTTC. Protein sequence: CSARDPQLETQYF.

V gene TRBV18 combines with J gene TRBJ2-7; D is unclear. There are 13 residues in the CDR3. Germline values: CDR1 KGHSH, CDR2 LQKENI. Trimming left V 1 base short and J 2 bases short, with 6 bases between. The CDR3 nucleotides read TGTGCCAGCTCACCACGGAGAACCTACGAGCAGTACTTC. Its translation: CASSPRRTYEQYF.

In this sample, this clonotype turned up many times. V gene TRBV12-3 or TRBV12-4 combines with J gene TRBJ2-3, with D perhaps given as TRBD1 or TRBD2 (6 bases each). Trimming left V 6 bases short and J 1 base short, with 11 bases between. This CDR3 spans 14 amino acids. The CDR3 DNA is TGTGCCAGCAGGAGGGGGGCCGGCACAGATACGCAGTATTTT. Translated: CASRRGAGTDTQYF.

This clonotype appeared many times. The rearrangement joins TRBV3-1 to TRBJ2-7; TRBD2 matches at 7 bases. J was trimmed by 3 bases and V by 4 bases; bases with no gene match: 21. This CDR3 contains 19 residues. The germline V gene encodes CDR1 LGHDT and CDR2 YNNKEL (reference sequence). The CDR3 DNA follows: TGTGCCAGCAGCCCAACTCCGGGACTGGCCCGGGGGGTTGACTACGAGCAGTACTTC. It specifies CASSPTPGLARGVDYEQYF.

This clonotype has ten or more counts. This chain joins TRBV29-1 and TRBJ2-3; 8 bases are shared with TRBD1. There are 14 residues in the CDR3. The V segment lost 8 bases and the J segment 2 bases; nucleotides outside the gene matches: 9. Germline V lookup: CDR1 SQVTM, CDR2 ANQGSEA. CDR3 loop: CSFRTGTLTDTQYF. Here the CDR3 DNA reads TGCAGCTTTCGGACAGGGACACTCACAGATACGCAGTATTTT.

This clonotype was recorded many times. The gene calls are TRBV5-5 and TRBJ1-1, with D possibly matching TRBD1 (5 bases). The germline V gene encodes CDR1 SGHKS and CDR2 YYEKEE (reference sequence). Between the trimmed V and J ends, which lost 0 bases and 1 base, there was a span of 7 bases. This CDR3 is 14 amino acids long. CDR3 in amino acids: CASSLEGRNTEAFF. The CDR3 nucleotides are TGTGCCAGCAGCTTGGAGGGGCGGAACACTGAAGCTTTCTTT.

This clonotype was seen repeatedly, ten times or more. The CDR3 region is CASSVGIATNEKLFF. CDR3 in DNA: TGTGCCAGCAGCGTAGGGATCGCGACTAATGAAAAACTGTTTTTT. The chain carries TRBV9 and TRBJ1-4; D unclear. Germline V CDR1 and CDR2: SGDLS, YYNGEE. The CDR3 spans 15 residues. The V end lost 0 bases, the J end lost 2 bases, and 8 bases lay between the germline ends.

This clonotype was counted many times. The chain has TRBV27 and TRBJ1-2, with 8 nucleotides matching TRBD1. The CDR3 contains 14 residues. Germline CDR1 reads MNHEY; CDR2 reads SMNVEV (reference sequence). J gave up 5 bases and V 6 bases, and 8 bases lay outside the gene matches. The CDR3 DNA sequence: TGTGCCAGCAGAAGACAGGGGAGAAGTTATGGCTACACCTTC. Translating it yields CASRRQGRSYGYTF.

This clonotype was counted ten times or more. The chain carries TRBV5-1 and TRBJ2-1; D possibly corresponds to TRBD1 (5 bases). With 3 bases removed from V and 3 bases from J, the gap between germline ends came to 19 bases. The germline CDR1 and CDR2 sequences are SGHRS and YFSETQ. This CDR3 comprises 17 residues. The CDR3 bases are TGCGCCAGCAGCTCACAAGACAGTCCAAGGGTCTACAATGAGCAGTTCTTC. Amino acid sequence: CASSSQDSPRVYNEQFF.

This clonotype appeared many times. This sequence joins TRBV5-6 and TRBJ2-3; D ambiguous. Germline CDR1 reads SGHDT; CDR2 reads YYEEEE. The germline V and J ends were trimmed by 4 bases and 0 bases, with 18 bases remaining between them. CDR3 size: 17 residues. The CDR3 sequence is CASSPWTAPRSTDTQYF. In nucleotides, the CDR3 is TGTGCCAGCAGCCCCTGGACGGCCCCCCGTAGCACAGATACGCAGTATTTT.

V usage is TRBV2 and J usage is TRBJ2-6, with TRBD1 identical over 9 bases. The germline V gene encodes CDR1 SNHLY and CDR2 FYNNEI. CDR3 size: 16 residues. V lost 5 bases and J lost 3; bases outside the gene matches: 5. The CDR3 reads CASSRGTGYGANVLTF. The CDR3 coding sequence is TGTGCCAGCAGTCGTGGGACAGGGTATGGGGCCAACGTCCTGACTTTC.

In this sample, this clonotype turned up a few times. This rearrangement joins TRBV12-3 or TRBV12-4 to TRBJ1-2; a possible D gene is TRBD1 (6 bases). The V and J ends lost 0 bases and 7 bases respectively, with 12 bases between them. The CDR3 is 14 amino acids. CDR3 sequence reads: CASSLAGGPSGYTF. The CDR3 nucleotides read TGTGCCAGCAGTTTAGCTGGGGGGCCGTCTGGCTACACCTTC.

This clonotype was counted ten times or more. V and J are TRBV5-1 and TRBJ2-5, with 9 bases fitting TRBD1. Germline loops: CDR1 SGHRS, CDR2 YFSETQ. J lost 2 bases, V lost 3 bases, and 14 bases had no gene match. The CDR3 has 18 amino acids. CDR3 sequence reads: CASSSGTGRVILQETQYF. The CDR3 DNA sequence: TGCGCCAGCAGCTCCGGGACAGGGAGGGTAATACTGCAAGAGACCCAGTACTTC. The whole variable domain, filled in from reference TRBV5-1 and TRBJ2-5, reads KAGVTQTPRYLIKTRGQQVTLSCSPISGHRSVSWYQQTPGQGLQFLFEYFSETQRNKGNFPGRFSGRQFSNSRSEMNVSTLELGDSALYLCASSSGTGRVILQETQYFGPGTRLLVL.

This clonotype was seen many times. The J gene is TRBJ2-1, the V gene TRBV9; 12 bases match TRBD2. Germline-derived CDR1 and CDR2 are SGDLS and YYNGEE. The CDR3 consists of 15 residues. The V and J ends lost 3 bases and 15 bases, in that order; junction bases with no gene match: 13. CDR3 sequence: CASSDRALAGGPRFF. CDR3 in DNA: TGTGCCAGCAGCGACAGGGCCCTAGCGGGGGGGCCGCGGTTCTTC. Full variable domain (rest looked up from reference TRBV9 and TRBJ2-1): DSGVTQTPKHLITATGQRVTLRCSPRSGDLSVYWYQQSLDQGLQFLIQYYNGEERAKGNILERFSAQQFPDLHSELNLSSLELGDSALYFCASSDRALAGGPRFFGPGTRLTVL.

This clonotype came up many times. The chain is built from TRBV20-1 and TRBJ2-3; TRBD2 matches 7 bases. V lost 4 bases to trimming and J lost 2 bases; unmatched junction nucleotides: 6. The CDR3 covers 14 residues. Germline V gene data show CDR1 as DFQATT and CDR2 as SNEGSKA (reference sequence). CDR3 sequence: CSATLGGVTDTQYF. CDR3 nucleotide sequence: TGCAGTGCTACCCTGGGGGGGGTCACAGATACGCAGTATTTT.